The rows below give T cell receptor beta chains drawn from one sample of a study of blood T cell repertoires in COVID-19. Measured with immunoSEQ multiplex PCR; TCRdb has only the in-frame clones, and not every one. The repertoire holds 150,000 or so clones, with 65% to 85% as singletons. Material for sequencing was PBMCs or T cells enriched from blood (not recorded which). The receptor source for this set is a woman in her forties or fifties who had been exposed to COVID-19. Both conserved end residues are part of each CDR3. D genes are given only for firm matches. Size tells how often a clone was seen (once, few, many) or the class of an expanded clone, and some rows leave it out.

TRBV3-1/TRBV3-2	.	TRBJ1-3	.	TGTGCCAGCAGCCAAGACCCAGGGGGAAACACCATATATTTT	CASSQDPGGNTIYF
TRBV30	.	TRBJ2-7	once	TGTGCCTGGAGTGTACTGCCGGGAGAGCCCTACGAGCAGTACTTC	CAWSVLPGEPYEQYF
TRBV27	.	TRBJ2-5	.	TGTGCCAGCAGTAAAAGACTCCAAGAGACCCAGTACTTC	CASSKRLQETQYF
TRBV4-1	TRBD1	TRBJ2-2	.	TGCGCCAGCAGCCAAGGACAGGGGGCGAACACCGGGGAGCTGTTTTTT	CASSQGQGANTGELFF
TRBV12-3/TRBV12-4	.	TRBJ2-1	.	TGTGCCAGCAGTTCCTCTAGCAGGAATGAGCAGTTCTTC	CASSSSSRNEQFF
TRBV12-3/TRBV12-4	.	TRBJ2-5	few	TGTGCCAGCGGGGGGGGCCCCCAAGAGACCCAGTACTTC	CASGGGPQETQYF
TRBV5-1	.	TRBJ1-3	few	TGCGCCAGCAGCTTTGGGGAGCCTAGGACAGACACCATATATTTT	CASSFGEPRTDTIYF
TRBV12-3/TRBV12-4	.	TRBJ1-2	.	TGTGCCAGCAGTTTAAGGGACATTGGCTACACCTTC	CASSLRDIGYTF
TRBV19	TRBD1	TRBJ1-5	.	TGTGCCAGCGGGGGGACAGGAATTCAGCCCCAGCATTTT	CASGGTGIQPQHF
TRBV2	.	TRBJ2-5	.	TGTGCCAGCAGTGCGAACTTATGGTCTTACCAGTACTTC	CASSANLWSYQYF
TRBV27	TRBD1	TRBJ1-2	.	TGTGCCAGCAGGCCCCCGGGGGCAGGGGGCTATGGCTACACCTTC	CASRPPGAGGYGYTF
TRBV5-1	TRBD1	TRBJ1-3	.	TGCGCCAGCAGCAGGGGACAGCACTCTGGAAACACCATATATTTT	CASSRGQHSGNTIYF
TRBV7-7	.	TRBJ2-2	once	TGTGCTAGCAGCCCTTCGGGAGGACAGGGAGGTAACAGGGAGCTGTTTTTT	CASSPSGGQGGNRELFF
TRBV10-2	.	TRBJ1-2	.	TGCGCCAGCAGTAGCATCCTCCGGGGGTTAGGAGGAGGCTACACCTTC	CASSSILRGLGGGYTF
TRBV11-2	TRBD2	TRBJ2-7	.	TGTGCCAGCAGCTCCGGACTAGCTAACTACGAGCAGTACTTC	CASSSGLANYEQYF
TRBV4-3	.	TRBJ2-1	once	TGCGCCAGCAGCCAACGGACGCTGCGAGCTAGCGAAAGCTCCTACAATGAGCAGTTCTTC	CASSQRTLRASESSYNEQFF
TRBV12-3/TRBV12-4	TRBD1	TRBJ1-1	.	TGTGCCGGGGGACAGGTGAACACTGAAGCTTTCTTT	CAGGQVNTEAFF
TRBV6-5	TRBD1	TRBJ1-3	.	TGTGCCAGCAGTCGTGGACAGGGCACCTCGAACACCATATATTTT	CASSRGQGTSNTIYF
TRBV3-1/TRBV3-2	TRBD2	TRBJ2-3	.	TGTGCCAGCAGCCAGGAGCGGGGGGCCCGTAGCACAGATACGCAGTATTTT	CASSQERGARSTDTQYF
TRBV4-3	TRBD1	TRBJ2-7	.	TGCGCCAGCAGCCAAGATTGGGACAGCTCCTACGAGCAGTACTTC	CASSQDWDSSYEQYF
TRBV4-2	.	TRBJ2-7	.	TGTGCCAGCAGCCAACCCGGGAGCACGAGCGAGCAGTACTTC	CASSQPGSTSEQYF
TRBV7-9	.	TRBJ2-6	.	TGTGCCAGCAGGTCGGGACTCCGAAACTCTGGGGCCAACGTCCTGACTTTC	CASRSGLRNSGANVLTF
TRBV6-6	TRBD1	TRBJ1-3	few	TGTGCCAGCAGTTTTCCGGGACAGGGGGCGGGAAACACCATATATTTT	CASSFPGQGAGNTIYF
TRBV2	.	TRBJ2-7	.	TGTGCCAGCAGTGAAGGTACCAACGGCTACGAGCAGTACTTC	CASSEGTNGYEQYF
TRBV25-1	.	TRBJ1-6	.	TGTGCCAGCAGTGAGGACAGCGGATATAATTCACCCCTCCACTTT	CASSEDSGYNSPLHF
TRBV6-5	TRBD2	TRBJ2-7	.	TGTGCCAGCAGATCCCCTGCGGGGGTTGGGAACGAGCAGTACTTC	CASRSPAGVGNEQYF
TRBV5-1	.	TRBJ1-2	.	TGCGCCAGCAGCTTGGCCGGCAGGCCCCCTAACTATGGCTACACCTTC	CASSLAGRPPNYGYTF
TRBV9	TRBD1	TRBJ1-1	.	TGTGCCAGCAGCGTAGTGGGGGACAGGTACACTGAAGCTTTCTTT	CASSVVGDRYTEAFF
TRBV10-1	TRBD2	TRBJ2-1	.	TGCGCCAGCAGTGGAGCGGGGGGGCTCCATGAGCAGTTCTTC	CASSGAGGLHEQFF
TRBV19	TRBD1	TRBJ1-5	.	TGTGCCAGCGCGGACAGGGGAGGAGGCAATCAGCCCCAGCATTTT	CASADRGGGNQPQHF
TRBV19	TRBD2	TRBJ2-7	.	TGTGCCAGTAGTTCTAAACTAGCGGGGGGCCCCTTCTACGAGCAGTACTTC	CASSSKLAGGPFYEQYF
TRBV6-6	.	TRBJ2-3	.	TGTGCCAGCACCGCCGGGGGTCCAGATACGCAGTATTTT	CASTAGGPDTQYF
TRBV7-6	TRBD2	TRBJ2-1	.	TGTGCCAGCAGCTTAGCGACTAGCGGGGACTACAATGAGCAGTTCTTC	CASSLATSGDYNEQFF
TRBV9	TRBD1	TRBJ1-3	.	TGTGCCAGCTCGCCCGGGACAGTCCCTCTTAGAAACACCATATATTTT	CASSPGTVPLRNTIYF
TRBV5-1	.	TRBJ1-1	.	TGCGCCAGCAGCGCACCCATTCCAGGGGATACGGGTGGGGGTACCACTGAAGCTTTCTTT	CASSAPIPGDTGGGTTEAFF
TRBV19	TRBD1	TRBJ1-5	.	TGTGCCAGTAGTACTACAGGGGGCGGGCAGCCCCAGCATTTT	CASSTTGGGQPQHF
TRBV6-5	.	TRBJ2-1	.	TGTGCCAGCAACCCGGGAAACTACAATGAGCAGTTCTTC	CASNPGNYNEQFF
TRBV19	.	TRBJ1-5	.	TGTGCCAGTTCTTGGTTACAGGTTAATCAGCCCCAGCATTTT	CASSWLQVNQPQHF
TRBV4-2	TRBD2	TRBJ2-1	.	TGTGCCAGCAGCCAAGCGGGAGGTTTGGGCAATGAGCAGTTCTTC	CASSQAGGLGNEQFF
TRBV11-2	.	TRBJ1-1	.	TGTGCCAGCAGCTTAGGTCGGGGCGGGGGCACTGAAGCTTTCTTT	CASSLGRGGGTEAFF
TRBV4-2	TRBD1	TRBJ2-5	.	TGTGCCAGCAGCCAATATAGGGGGCAGCAAGAGACCCAGTACTTC	CASSQYRGQQETQYF
TRBV15	.	TRBJ1-2	once	TGTGCCACCAGCCCTCCCGGGAGCGGCTACACCTTC	CATSPPGSGYTF
TRBV4-3	.	TRBJ1-1	.	TGCGCCAGCAGCCAAGATAGGAACAGGAACACTGAAGCTTTCTTT	CASSQDRNRNTEAFF
TRBV15	.	TRBJ1-5	.	TGTGCCACCAGCAGAGATCCGAGGGGCAATCAGCCCCAGCATTTT	CATSRDPRGNQPQHF
TRBV7-9	TRBD1	TRBJ2-1	.	TGTGCCAGCAGTTCAACCGACAGGGATGAGCAGTTCTTC	CASSSTDRDEQFF
TRBV7-2	.	TRBJ2-7	.	TGTGCCAGCAGCTTTGGGCGACGGACCTACGAGCAGTACTTC	CASSFGRRTYEQYF
TRBV30	TRBD1	TRBJ2-5	once	TGTGCCTGGAGTGGCCACAGGGGGCTAGAGACCCAGTACTTC	CAWSGHRGLETQYF
TRBV9	.	TRBJ2-1	.	TGTGCCAGCAGCGGAAATCGGGGGACGGCTTCCGACAATGAGCAGTTCTTC	CASSGNRGTASDNEQFF
TRBV7-8	TRBD2	TRBJ2-5	.	TGTGCCAGCAGCCTCATAGCGGGAAGAGAGACCCAGTACTTC	CASSLIAGRETQYF
TRBV5-1	TRBD2	TRBJ2-3	.	TGCGCCAGCAGTCGGGGACTAGTTACAGATACGCAGTATTTT	CASSRGLVTDTQYF
TRBV2	.	TRBJ2-3	.	TGTGCCAGCAGTACTGGACTGAGCACAGATACGCAGTATTTT	CASSTGLSTDTQYF
TRBV13	TRBD2	TRBJ2-5	.	TGTGCCAGCAGCCAAAGGCAGCGGGGGCAAGAGACCCAGTACTTC	CASSQRQRGQETQYF
TRBV7-2	TRBD2	TRBJ2-1	.	TGTGCCAGCAGCTTTTTTCGTCGGGGACTAGCGGGTGGGTCGAATGAGCAGTTCTTC	CASSFFRRGLAGGSNEQFF
TRBV9	.	TRBJ2-7	.	TGTGCCAGCAGCGTAGACCCCAGCTCCTACGAGCAGTACTTC	CASSVDPSSYEQYF
TRBV10-3	TRBD2	TRBJ2-1	.	TGTGCCATCAGTGTTACCCAGCGGGGGGCCAACGCTAGGAGCTCCTACAATGAGCAGTTCTTC	CAISVTQRGANARSSYNEQFF
TRBV27	TRBD2	TRBJ2-7	.	TGTGCCAGCAGTTTAGGTCTAGCGGGAGGGTCCTACGAGCAGTACTTC	CASSLGLAGGSYEQYF
TRBV19	TRBD1	TRBJ1-6	once	TGTGCCGCGGGGGACCACCTCCCGACCGGGACAGGGATCTTCGGAAATTCACCCCTCCACTTT	CAAGDHLPTGTGIFGNSPLHF
TRBV7-2	.	TRBJ2-7	.	TGTGCCAGCAGCTTAGGGCAGGGTACCCCCTACGAGCAGTACTTC	CASSLGQGTPYEQYF
TRBV7-6	TRBD1	TRBJ2-3	once	TGTGCCAGCAGCCCAGCAGGGGGCCAAGATACGCAGTATTTT	CASSPAGGQDTQYF
TRBV19	.	TRBJ2-7	once	TGTGCCAGTAGTATAGGGTTGCAGGTCTACGAGCAGTACTTC	CASSIGLQVYEQYF